A single sample is the source of the 21 T cell receptor beta chains below, sequenced in a study of T cell responses to AZD1222 COVID-19 vaccine. Libraries were prepared by immunoSEQ multiplex PCR; TCRdb keeps only in-frame clonotypes and omits some of them. The sample records roughly 100,000 clones, roughly 80% being singletons. Material: peripheral blood, obtained on day 0 of AZD1222 vaccination. These receptors came from an adult in good health.

This rearrangement joins TRBV5-6 to TRBJ1-2, with TRBD1 identical over 7 bases. CDR3 length equals 15 residues. V dropped 0 bases and J dropped 8; count of bases not matched to a gene: 10. Per germline, CDR1 SGHDT and CDR2 YYEEEE. For the CDR3, the DNA is TGTGCCAGCAGCTTGGACGAGGGGGCGCATAGGGGCTACACCTTC. Amino acid sequence: CASSLDEGAHRGYTF.

V and J are TRBV18 and TRBJ1-6; a weak D match, TRBD1 (5 bases). CDR1 and CDR2 from the germline V gene are KGHSH and LQKENI. V dropped 2 bases and J dropped 8 bases, with 16 bases sitting between them. The CDR3 spans 16 residues. CDR3 in DNA: TGTGCCAGCTCACCAGGGGCCCGGGTGGTGGATTCACCCCTCCACTTT. Translating gives CASSPGARVVDSPLHF.

This chain connects TRBV27 to TRBJ1-2; D is possibly TRBD1 (6 bases). The CDR3 is 15 amino acids. The germline V gene has CDR1 MNHEY and CDR2 SMNVEV (reference sequence). V dropped 6 bases and J dropped 3 bases, with 17 bases sitting between them. CDR3 sequence: CASRSTGYGYYGYTF. DNA of the CDR3: TGTGCCAGCAGGTCTACAGGGTATGGGTACTATGGCTACACCTTC.

The rearrangement uses TRBV19 and TRBJ1-6; no firm D call. Germline assignment: CDR1 LNHDA and CDR2 SQIVND (reference sequence). Trimming removed 3 bases at V and 7 bases at J, with 10 bases between. This CDR3 is built from 14 residues. The DNA of the CDR3 is TGTGCCAGTAGTATGAACGCGCCCAATTCACCCCTCCACTTT. Protein sequence: CASSMNAPNSPLHF.

The chain is built from TRBV28 and TRBJ2-1, with D possibly TRBD2 on 6 matching bases. CDR1 is MDHEN, CDR2 SYDVKM, per germline. The CDR3 is 17 residues long. Deletions cut 1 base from V and 2 bases from J, with 15 bases between. The CDR3 nucleotides read TGTGCCAGCAGTTTATTGGGGGGAAAGTCTACCTACAATGAGCAGTTCTTC. This codes for CASSLLGGKSTYNEQFF.

The chain recombines TRBV28 with TRBJ2-1; 11 bases match TRBD2. This CDR3 is built from 13 residues. Unmatched junction bases numbered 5, after V lost 6 bases and J lost 10 bases. CDR1 and CDR2 (germline): MDHEN, SYDVKM. CDR3 nucleotide sequence: TGTGCCAGCAGACCGTCTAGCGGGAGGGAGCAGTTCTTC. Translated: CASRPSSGREQFF.

The V and J genes are TRBV10-1 and TRBJ2-3, with D maybe TRBD2 (6 bases). The CDR3 spans 14 residues. V shed 4 bases and J shed 3 bases, with 11 bases lying between them. The germline gives CDR1 WNHNN, CDR2 SYGVQD (reference sequence). CDR3 in amino acids: CASSGTGRTDTQYF. The CDR3 DNA sequence: TGCGCCAGCAGTGGGACCGGGAGAACAGATACGCAGTATTTT.

J is TRBJ2-1 and V is TRBV7-8; no definite D call. The V end was cut by 5 bases, the J end by 0 bases, with 11 bases between. Germline CDR1 is SGHVS and CDR2 is FQNEAQ. This CDR3 is 15 amino acids long. This chain's CDR3 is CASSETLPSYNEQFF. The CDR3 DNA sequence: TGTGCCAGCAGCGAGACTCTTCCCTCCTACAATGAGCAGTTCTTC.

This clone has more than one count but fewer than ten. The gene calls are TRBV27 and TRBJ1-2; no clear D gene. Germline values: CDR1 MNHEY, CDR2 SMNVEV (reference sequence). The V end lost 3 bases, the J end lost 6 bases, and 11 bases lay between the germline ends. The CDR3 is 13 amino acids. CDR3 amino acids: CASSLKNDHGYTF. The CDR3 nucleotides are TGTGCCAGCAGTTTGAAAAATGATCATGGCTACACCTTC.

This chain uses TRBV19 with TRBJ1-2, with 7 nucleotides matching TRBD1. The junction had 8 bases not matched to a gene; V was cut back by 10 bases and J by 0 bases. The CDR3 covers 14 residues. From germline, CDR1 is LNHDA and CDR2 SQIVND (reference sequence). The CDR3 bases are TGTGCCACTCAAGACAGGGCGGCTAACTATGGCTACACCTTC. This codes for CATQDRAANYGYTF.

This sequence joins TRBV7-2 and TRBJ2-1; 8 nucleotides align to TRBD1. There are 17 residues in the CDR3. Germline CDR1 SGHTA, CDR2 FQGNSA. J gave up 3 bases and V 1 base, and 8 bases lay outside the gene matches. The CDR3 DNA is TGTGCCAGCAGCTTAGTCACAGGGGGTCTTGTCTACAATGAGCAGTTCTTC. Amino acid sequence: CASSLVTGGLVYNEQFF.

V and J are TRBV6-2 or TRBV6-3 and TRBJ2-5; possible D gene TRBD2, 6 bases. CDR1 MNHEY and CDR2 SVGEGT come from the germline V gene. V was trimmed by 6 bases and J by 5 bases, leaving 13 bases between them. The length of the CDR3 is 13 residues. The CDR3 region has the DNA TGTGCCAGCAGCAGACTAGTAAGGGAGACCCAGTACTTC. Amino acids: CASSRLVRETQYF.

The rearrangement links TRBV27 to TRBJ2-1; 9 bases are a match to TRBD2. The CDR3 covers 16 residues. V was pared by 3 bases and J by 6 bases, with 9 bases of the junction left unmatched. CDR1 is MNHEY and CDR2 is SMNVEV in the germline V gene (reference sequence). CDR3 residues: CASSFRAGGLANEQFF. The CDR3 nucleotides are TGTGCCAGCAGTTTCCGGGCGGGGGGGCTGGCCAATGAGCAGTTCTTC.

The rearrangement links TRBV10-1 to TRBJ1-1, with D unclear. The V gene lost 0 bases and the J gene lost 6 bases, with 11 bases spanning the gap. Looked up from germline, CDR1 is WNHNN and CDR2 is SYGVQD (reference sequence). This CDR3 has 14 residues. This CDR3 is CASSESRGGSEAFF. The CDR3 DNA sequence: TGCGCCAGCAGTGAGTCAAGAGGTGGGTCTGAAGCTTTCTTT.

CDR3 DNA: TGTGCCAGCAGCTTAGTGGGACAGACTCAAGAGACCCAGTACTTC. Its translation: CASSLVGQTQETQYF. The genes are TRBV7-8 and TRBJ2-5; 7 bases line up with TRBD1. The CDR3 consists of 15 residues. Germline V gene data show CDR1 as SGHVS and CDR2 as FQNEAQ. V gave up 1 base and J gave up 2 bases; unmatched junction bases: 4.

V is TRBV7-8 and J is TRBJ2-6; D is possibly TRBD1 or TRBD2 (6 bases each). The germline V gene encodes CDR1 SGHVS and CDR2 FQNEAQ. This CDR3 region has 14 residues. V was pared by 6 bases and J by 8 bases, with 14 bases between. The CDR3 loop is CASRTGAGTNVLTF. CDR3 nucleotide sequence: TGTGCCAGCAGAACGGGGGCAGGGACCAACGTCCTGACTTTC.

This clone was counted between two and nine times. J is TRBJ2-2 and V is TRBV7-7; no firm D call. The CDR3 is 14 residues long. V was cut by 1 base and J by 4 bases, with 7 bases left in between. Germline V gene data show CDR1 as SSHAT and CDR2 as FNYEAQ (reference sequence). CDR3 sequence reads: CASSLEGITGELFF. The CDR3, as DNA: TGTGCCAGCAGCTTAGAGGGCATCACCGGGGAGCTGTTTTTT. The full variable domain, rest sourced from reference TRBV7-7 and TRBJ2-2, is GAGVSQSPRYKVTKRGQDVTLRCDPISSHATLYWYQQALGQGPEFLTYFNYEAQPDKSGLPSDRFSAERPEGSISTLTIQRTEQRDSAMYRCASSLEGITGELFFGEGSRLTVL.

The rearrangement links TRBV2 to TRBJ1-3; possibly TRBD1 for D (5 bases). Germline lookup yields CDR1 SNHLY and CDR2 FYNNEI. The ends were cut back, 7 bases at V and 0 bases at J, with 16 bases in the middle. CDR3 size: 16 residues. CDR3 bases: TGTGCCAGCACGGGGGACCTCACCATCTCTGGAAACACCATATATTTT. Translated, it gives CASTGDLTISGNTIYF.

The chain joins TRBV5-6 to TRBJ2-7, with 12 bases that match TRBD2. Germline CDR1 reads SGHDT; CDR2 reads YYEEEE. The CDR3 length is 16 residues. The trim removed 4 bases at V and 5 bases at J, leaving 10 bases unmatched. CDR3 loop: CASSRKTSGRSHEQYF. The CDR3 coding sequence is TGTGCCAGCAGCAGAAAGACTAGCGGGAGATCCCACGAGCAGTACTTC. Complete variable domain (other parts from reference TRBV5-6 and TRBJ2-7): DAGVTQSPTHLIKTRGQQVTLRCSPKSGHDTVSWYQQALGQGPQFIFQYYEEEERQRGNFPDRFSGHQFPNYSSELNVNALLLGDSALYLCASSRKTSGRSHEQYFGPGTRLTVT.

This rearrangement joins TRBV27 to TRBJ1-2; D possibly corresponds to TRBD1 (6 bases). The CDR3 has 13 residues. The V gene's germline CDR1 is MNHEY and CDR2 SMNVEV (reference sequence). V lost 3 bases, J lost 7 bases, and 12 bases lay in between. DNA of the CDR3: TGTGCCAGCAGTTTCCAGGGGCGAGCTGGCTACACCTTC. It codes for CASSFQGRAGYTF.

The table lists this clone with a count of one. This chain joins TRBV28 and TRBJ1-2, with TRBD1 matching over 8 bases. Germline assignment: CDR1 MDHEN and CDR2 SYDVKM. J gave up 6 bases and V 6 bases, and 6 bases lay outside the gene matches. There are 13 residues in the CDR3. The CDR3 region has the DNA TGTGCCAGCAGGGGGGGACAGGAGGATGGCTACACCTTC. Its translation: CASRGGQEDGYTF.